What follows is one TCR beta chain and its context. Its antigen is still unknown. With 6 bases removed from V and 0 bases from J, the gap between germline ends came to 15 bases. The CDR3 is made up of 15 amino acids. Per germline, CDR1 SGDLS and CDR2 YYNGEE. These data come from a study of vaccination and CD4 T cells after COVID-19. Looking at the study overall: Overlapping peptides covering the spike proteins of SARS-CoV-2, HCoV-NL63, HCoV-OC43 and HCoV-229E were added to stimulate cells. As a positive control, some control cultures were given a CEFX pool, while others were given an HIV-1 Nef pool or no peptide.

The study sequenced cultured CD4+ T cell DNA using the Oncomine TCR Beta short-read assay. Once CD4+ T cells had been cultured, genomic DNA was extracted from them. TCRdb redid the calling of the PCR reads with MiXCR, one entry per CDR3 protein. The repertoire includes around 17,000 distinct CDR3 sequences, 30% to 40% of them detected once, and approximately 23% sits in the top ten. Documented treatment: approximately 10-day PBMC culture with coronavirus spike peptide pools or control peptides (ViraFEST assay). Roughly 2 million PBMCs went into each well for culture with around 9.2 IU/ml IL-2 and around 10 ug/ml peptide pools.

Sequenced here: CD4+ T cells from blood, cultured in vitro, sampled before SARS-CoV-2 vaccination. The chain uses TRBV9 and TRBJ1-1; D not certain. The clonotype was recovered from a human donor who received a COVID-19 vaccine. The CDR3 spells CASTAGGQMNTEAFF. The DNA of the CDR3 is TGTGCCAGCACGGCTGGTGGGCAGATGAACACTGAAGCTTTCTTT.